This T cell receptor (beta chain) was identified in a study of shared clonotypes between healthy human individuals. This CDR3 region has 13 residues. Trimming at V came to 5 bases and at J to 2 bases, leaving 2 bases not matched to a gene. Germline values: CDR1 SGHVS, CDR2 FNYEAQ. This clone showed up many times. Other DNA sequences in this specimen translate into the identical CDR3. Produced via immunoSEQ multiplex PCR; TCRdb's table is partial and in-frame only. The sample contains some 1 million clones, around 74% of which appear only once. Sequencing was done on a sample of memory CD4+ T cells sorted from blood. Stated subset: CD45RA-negative fraction. The chain joins TRBV7-6 to TRBJ1-2; TRBD1 matches at 7 bases. The source of this sequence is a man younger than 35 in good health. CDR3 in amino acids: CASSPTGNYGYTF. The CDR3 DNA sequence: TGTGCCAGCAGCCCGACAGGGAACTATGGCTACACCTTC.